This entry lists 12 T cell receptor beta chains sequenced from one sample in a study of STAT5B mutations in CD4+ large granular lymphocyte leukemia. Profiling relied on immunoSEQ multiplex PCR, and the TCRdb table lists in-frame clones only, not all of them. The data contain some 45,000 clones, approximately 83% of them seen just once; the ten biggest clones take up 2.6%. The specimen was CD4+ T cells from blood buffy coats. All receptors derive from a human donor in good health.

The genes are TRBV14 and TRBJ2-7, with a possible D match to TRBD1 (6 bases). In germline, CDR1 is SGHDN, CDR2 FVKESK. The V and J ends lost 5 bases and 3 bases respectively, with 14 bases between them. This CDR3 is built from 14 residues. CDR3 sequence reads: CASSFFGTNYEQYF. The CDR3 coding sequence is TGTGCCAGCAGCTTTTTTGGGACAAACTACGAGCAGTACTTC. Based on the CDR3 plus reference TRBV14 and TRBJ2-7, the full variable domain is EAGVTQFPSHSVIEKGQTVTLRCDPISGHDNLYWYRRVMGKEIKFLLHFVKESKQDESGMPNNRFLAERTGGTYSTLKVQPAELEDSGVYFCASSFFGTNYEQYFGPGTRLTVT.

CDR3 sequence: CASQAAGSRYEQYF. CDR3 sequence (DNA): TGTGCCAGCCAAGCTGCCGGGAGTAGATACGAGCAGTACTTC. The rearrangement links TRBV6-1 to TRBJ2-7; a possible D gene is TRBD2 (6 bases). Germline values: CDR1 MNHNS, CDR2 SASEGT. V lost 8 bases and J lost 4, with 18 bases in between. The CDR3 sequence is 14 residues long.

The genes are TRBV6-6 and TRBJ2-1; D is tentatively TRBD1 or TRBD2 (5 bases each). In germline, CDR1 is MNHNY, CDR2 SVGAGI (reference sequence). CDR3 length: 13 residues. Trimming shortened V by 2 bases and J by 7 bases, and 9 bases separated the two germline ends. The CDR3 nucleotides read TGTGCCAGCAGTTACCGGGGCCGAAATGAGCAGTTCTTC. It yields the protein CASSYRGRNEQFF.

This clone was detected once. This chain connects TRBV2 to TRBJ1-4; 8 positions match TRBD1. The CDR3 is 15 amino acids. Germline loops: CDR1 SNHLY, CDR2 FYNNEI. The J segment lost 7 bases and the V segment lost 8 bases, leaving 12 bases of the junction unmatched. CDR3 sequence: CASGPRTGWAEKLFF. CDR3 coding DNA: TGTGCCAGCGGTCCCCGGACAGGGTGGGCTGAAAAACTGTTTTTT.

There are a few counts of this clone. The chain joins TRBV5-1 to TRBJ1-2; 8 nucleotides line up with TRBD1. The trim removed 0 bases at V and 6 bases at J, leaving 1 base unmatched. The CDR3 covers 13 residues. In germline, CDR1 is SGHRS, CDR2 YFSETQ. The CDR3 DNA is TGCGCCAGCAGCTTGGCAGGGGGCAATGGCTACACCTTC. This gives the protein CASSLAGGNGYTF.

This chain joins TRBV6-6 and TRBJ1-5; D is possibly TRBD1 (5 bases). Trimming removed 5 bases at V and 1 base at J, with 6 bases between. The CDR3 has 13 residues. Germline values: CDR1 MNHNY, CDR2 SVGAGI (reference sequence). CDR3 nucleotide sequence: TGTGCCAGCAGTGGGGACAGCAATCAGCCCCAGCATTTT. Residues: CASSGDSNQPQHF.

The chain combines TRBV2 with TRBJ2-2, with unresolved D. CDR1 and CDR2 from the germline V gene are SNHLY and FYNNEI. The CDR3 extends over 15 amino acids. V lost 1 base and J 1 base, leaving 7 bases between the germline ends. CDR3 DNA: TGTGCCAGCAGTGAAGAGGCGATGAACACCGGGGAGCTGTTTTTT. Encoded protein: CASSEEAMNTGELFF.

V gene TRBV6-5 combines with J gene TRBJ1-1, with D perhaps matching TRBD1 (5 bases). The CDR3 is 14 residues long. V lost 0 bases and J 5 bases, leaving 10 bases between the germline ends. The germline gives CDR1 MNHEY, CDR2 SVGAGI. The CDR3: CASSYSGVRTEAFF. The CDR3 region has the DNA TGTGCCAGCAGTTACTCGGGGGTACGGACTGAAGCTTTCTTT.

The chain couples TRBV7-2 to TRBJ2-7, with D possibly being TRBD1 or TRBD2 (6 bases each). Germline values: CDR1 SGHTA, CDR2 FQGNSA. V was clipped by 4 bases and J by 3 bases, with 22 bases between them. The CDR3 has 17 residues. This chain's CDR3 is CASSSYLGGSPLYEQYF. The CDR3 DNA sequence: TGTGCCAGCAGCTCCTACTTAGGGGGGAGCCCCCTCTACGAGCAGTACTTC.

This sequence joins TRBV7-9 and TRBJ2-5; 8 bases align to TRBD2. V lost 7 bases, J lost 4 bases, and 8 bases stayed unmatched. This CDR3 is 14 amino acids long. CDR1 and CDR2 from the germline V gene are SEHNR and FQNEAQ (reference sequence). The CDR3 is CASIPAAGGETQYF. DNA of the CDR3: TGTGCCAGCATCCCGGCCGCGGGAGGAGAGACCCAGTACTTC.

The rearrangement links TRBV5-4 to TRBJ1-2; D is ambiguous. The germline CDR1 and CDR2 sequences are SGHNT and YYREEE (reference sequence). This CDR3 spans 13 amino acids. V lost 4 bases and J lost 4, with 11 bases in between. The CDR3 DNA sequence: TGTGCCAGCAGCCCTCCCTCGTCCTATGGCTACACCTTC. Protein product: CASSPPSSYGYTF.

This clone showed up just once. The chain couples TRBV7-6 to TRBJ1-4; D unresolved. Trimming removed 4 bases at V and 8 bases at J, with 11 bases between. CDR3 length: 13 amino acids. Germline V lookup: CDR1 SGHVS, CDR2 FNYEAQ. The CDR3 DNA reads TGTGCCAGCAGCTCCATCTCGGGGGAAAAACTGTTTTTT. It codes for CASSSISGEKLFF.